This is a list of T cell receptor beta chains from one sample in a study of shared clonotypes between healthy human individuals. This table comes from immunoSEQ multiplex PCR, and its TCRdb copy is limited to in-frame clones, with some not included. The table lists approximately 470,000 clones, about 78% of them singletons. The sample comprised PBMCs. The receptors stem from a woman in her forties in good health. Some clones in this sample may be carry-over from other donors' samples. Each CDR3 is given with its conserved first and last residue. The D gene is left open where the match is weak. Not all rows give a size; the values are once, few, many and, for expanded clones, a class.

j_gene	d_gene	v_gene	abundance	CDR3aa	CDR3nt
TRBJ2-3	TRBD1	TRBV7-9	NA	CASSSWTGTTDTQYF	TGTGCCAGCAGCTCCTGGACAGGTACCACAGATACGCAGTATTTT
TRBJ2-5	NA	TRBV2	once	CASATANRETQYF	TGTGCCAGCGCGACGGCCAATAGGGAGACCCAGTACTTC
TRBJ1-4	NA	TRBV15	NA	CATSRDQRTGEKLFF	TGTGCCACCAGCAGAGACCAAAGAACGGGTGAAAAACTGTTTTTT
TRBJ2-1	NA	TRBV7-3	NA	CASSLSSGAPYNEQFF	TGTGCCAGCAGCTTAAGTTCGGGAGCCCCCTACAATGAGCAGTTCTTC
TRBJ2-7	NA	TRBV5-4	NA	CASSLRGNREQYF	TGTGCCAGCAGCTTGAGGGGGAATCGAGAGCAGTACTTC
TRBJ2-5	NA	TRBV7-9	few	CASSLVGETQYF	TGTGCCAGCAGCTTAGTCGGAGAGACCCAGTACTTC
TRBJ2-1	TRBD2	TRBV19	NA	CASSTPLAGELLNEQFF	TGTGCCAGTAGTACCCCCCTAGCGGGAGAGTTGTTAAATGAGCAGTTCTTC
TRBJ2-7	NA	TRBV5-6	NA	CASSLAQLHYEQYF	TGTGCCAGCAGCTTGGCCCAACTCCACTACGAGCAGTACTTC
TRBJ2-2	NA	TRBV7-2	NA	CASMLALINTGELFF	TGTGCCAGCATGCTAGCGCTCATTAACACCGGGGAGCTGTTTTTT
TRBJ2-3	TRBD2	TRBV7-2	NA	CASSRRLAGGDTQYF	TGTGCCAGCAGCCGCCGACTAGCCGGGGGGGATACGCAGTATTTT
TRBJ1-4	TRBD1	TRBV5-8	few	CASSRGQTNEKLFF	TGTGCCAGTAGCAGGGGGCAGACTAATGAAAAACTGTTTTTT
TRBJ2-7	TRBD1	TRBV5-1	NA	CASSLRPRDRSSYEQYF	TGCGCCAGCAGCTTGAGGCCCCGGGACAGGAGCTCCTACGAGCAGTACTTC
TRBJ2-1	NA	TRBV29-1	few	CSVVGGPTGGYNEQFF	TGCAGCGTTGTAGGGGGGCCGACGGGTGGGTACAATGAGCAGTTCTTC
TRBJ2-2	NA	TRBV11-1	NA	CASSLARGAGELFF	TGTGCCAGCAGCTTAGCCAGGGGGGCCGGGGAGCTGTTTTTT
TRBJ2-3	TRBD1	TRBV30	NA	CAWRAQGGLTDTQYF	TGTGCCTGGAGGGCACAGGGGGGATTAACAGATACGCAGTATTTT
TRBJ1-1	TRBD1	TRBV5-4	few	CASSPTGGNTEAFF	TGTGCCAGCAGCCCAACAGGGGGGAACACTGAAGCTTTCTTT
TRBJ1-5	NA	TRBV6-6	NA	CASSYSPGGVQPQHF	TGTGCCAGCAGTTACTCCCCGGGTGGGGTGCAGCCCCAGCATTTT
TRBJ2-7	NA	TRBV5-8	NA	CASSPEEGYYEQYF	TGTGCCAGCAGCCCCGAAGAGGGTTACTACGAGCAGTACTTC
TRBJ1-1	TRBD1	TRBV19	NA	CASSIRQGASEAFF	TGTGCCAGTAGTATACGACAGGGGGCGTCTGAAGCTTTCTTT
TRBJ1-5	NA	TRBV10-2	once	CASKGGADSNQPQHF	TGCGCCAGCAAGGGAGGCGCAGATAGCAATCAGCCCCAGCATTTT
TRBJ2-7	TRBD2	TRBV27	once	CASRLAGFSYEQYF	TGTGCCAGCAGACTAGCGGGCTTCTCCTACGAGCAGTACTTC
TRBJ2-1	TRBD2	TRBV2	NA	CASSGPSGIGVGEQFF	TGTGCCAGCAGTGGCCCTAGCGGGATTGGGGTGGGGGAGCAGTTCTTC
TRBJ1-5	TRBD1	TRBV7-3	NA	CASSLRTGDNQPQHF	TGTGCCAGCAGCCTCCGGACAGGGGACAATCAGCCCCAGCATTTT
TRBJ1-5	NA	TRBV18	NA	CASSPYFVDNQPQHF	TGTGCCAGCTCACCATATTTTGTGGACAATCAGCCCCAGCATTTT